This passage covers 26 T cell receptor beta chains from one sample sequenced in a study of T-cell reconstitution after alpha-beta-depleted transplantation in children. TCRbeta library construction was performed incorporating unique molecular identifiers. TCRdb re-called the PCR reads with MiXCR, one entry per CDR3 protein. The sample consists of more than 500,000 distinct CDR3 sequences, about 10% of them appearing once. Sequenced here: PBMCs, mostly from graft donor cells, sampled 180 days after TCRalphabeta/CD19-depleted stem cell transplant. The receptors come from a female patient aged 2-9 years who had a stem cell transplant for aplastic anemia, so the T cells may come from the graft donor.

This clonotype has more than one count but fewer than ten. J is TRBJ2-5 and V is TRBV7-8; no definite D call. In germline, CDR1 is SGHVS, CDR2 FQNEAQ. The CDR3 is made up of 12 amino acids. V was shortened by 5 bases and J by 5 bases, with 9 bases between the two germline ends. The CDR3 region is CASSRKAETQYF. Here the CDR3 DNA reads TGTGCCAGCAGCCGAAAAGCGGAGACCCAGTACTTC. Variable domain in full (rest from reference TRBV7-8 and TRBJ2-5): GAGVSQSPRYKVAKRGQDVALRCDPISGHVSLFWYQQALGQGPEFLTYFQNEAQLDKSGLPSDRFFAERPEGSVSTLKIQRTQQEDSAVYLCASSRKAETQYFGPGTRLLVL.

This clonotype was detected only a few times. The genes are TRBV11-2 and TRBJ2-7; 12 bases are shared with TRBD1. Germline CDR1 is SGHAT and CDR2 is FQNNGV. V gave up 3 bases and J gave up 1 base; unmatched junction bases: 10. CDR3 size: 18 residues. CDR3 in DNA: TGTGCCAGCAGCTTTACCGGGACAGGGGGCTTTCGATCCTACGAGCAGTACTTC. As protein: CASSFTGTGGFRSYEQYF.

This clonotype came up a few times. The chain uses TRBV12-5 and TRBJ2-1; TRBD2 aligns across 15 bases. The V gene's germline CDR1 is LGHNT and CDR2 FRNRAP. This CDR3 comprises 19 residues. With V trimmed by 1 base and J by 6 bases, 10 bases remained unmatched. The CDR3: CASGLGTSGRASQGNEQFF. CDR3 coding DNA: TGTGCTAGTGGTTTGGGGACTAGCGGGAGGGCCAGCCAGGGCAATGAGCAGTTCTTC.

V usage is TRBV7-2 and J usage is TRBJ2-7; no reliable D call. The CDR3 has 13 amino acids. In germline, CDR1 is SGHTA, CDR2 FQGNSA. V was trimmed by 1 base and J by 6 bases, leaving 10 bases between them. The CDR3 reads CASSLVAGREQYF. The DNA for the CDR3 is TGTGCCAGCAGCTTAGTGGCAGGCCGCGAGCAGTACTTC.

The CDR3 loop is CASSQERFPGANVLTF. Written as DNA, the CDR3 is TGCGCCAGCAGCCAAGAACGCTTCCCCGGGGCCAACGTCCTGACTTTC. V gene TRBV4-3 combines with J gene TRBJ2-6; D unclear. Germline CDR1 and CDR2: LGHNA and YSLEER. The length of the CDR3 is 16 residues. V dropped 0 bases and J dropped 4 bases, with 10 bases sitting between them.

The table lists this clonotype with a few counts. The chain employs TRBV28 and TRBJ1-1; the D is unclear. The V and J ends lost 3 bases and 7 bases respectively, with 12 bases between them. The CDR3 extends over 13 amino acids. Per germline, CDR1 MDHEN and CDR2 SYDVKM. CDR3 nucleotides: TGTGCCAGCAGTTTGAGCATCCCCCATGAAGCTTTCTTT. Translating gives CASSLSIPHEAFF.

This clonotype was seen repeatedly, ten times or more. This chain connects TRBV12-3 or TRBV12-4 to TRBJ2-3; 8 bases match TRBD1. V gave up 5 bases and J gave up 4 bases; unmatched junction bases: 11. This CDR3 is 16 amino acids long. Written as DNA, the CDR3 is TGTGCCAGCAGTAAATCGGGACAGGAGTATTCAGATACGCAGTATTTT. This translates into CASSKSGQEYSDTQYF.

In DNA, the CDR3 is TGTGCCAGCAGCCAAGTCCTCAACTCTGGAAACACCATATATTTT. Its protein product is CASSQVLNSGNTIYF. The chain employs TRBV7-9 and TRBJ1-3; no definite D call. Trimming removed 5 bases from V and 0 bases from J, with 11 bases in between. Germline V gives CDR1 SEHNR, CDR2 FQNEAQ (reference sequence). The CDR3 covers 15 residues.

This sequence joins TRBV20-1 and TRBJ2-5; D possibly corresponds to TRBD1 (5 bases). Germline CDR1 DFQATT, CDR2 SNEGSKA (reference sequence). The CDR3 sequence is 12 residues long. Trimming cost V 3 bases and J 6 bases, with 11 bases left between them. The chain's CDR3 is CSARYYRQTQYF. CDR3 coding DNA: TGCAGTGCTAGGTATTACAGGCAGACCCAGTACTTC.

The chain joins TRBV7-2 to TRBJ1-2; D possibly corresponds to TRBD1 (6 bases). CDR3 length: 15 residues. V was pared by 5 bases and J by 5 bases, with 18 bases between. Germline V CDR1 and CDR2: SGHTA, FQGNSA. Here the CDR3 reads CASSTQGQVYYGYTF. In nucleotides, the CDR3 is TGTGCCAGCAGCACGCAGGGACAAGTATATTATGGCTACACCTTC.

This clonotype was detected a few times. The chain uses TRBV27 and TRBJ2-7; 7 bases line up with TRBD2. The CDR3 length is 11 residues. The germline V gene has CDR1 MNHEY and CDR2 SMNVEV (reference sequence). J lost 3 bases, V lost 8 bases, and 1 base had no gene match. The CDR3, as DNA: TGTGCCAGCCGGGGGGTCTACGAGCAGTACTTC. It yields the protein CASRGVYEQYF.

This clonotype appeared a few times. The chain is built from TRBV5-5 and TRBJ1-2; 8 bases are a match to TRBD1. CDR3 length equals 15 residues. The germline gives CDR1 SGHKS, CDR2 YYEKEE (reference sequence). The V gene end was trimmed by 4 bases and the J gene end by 1 base; junction bases not matched to a gene: 6. In nucleotides, the CDR3 is TGTGCCAGCAGCCTATGGACAGGGATTAACTATGGCTACACCTTC. Translating it yields CASSLWTGINYGYTF.

The V call is TRBV7-8, the J call TRBJ1-1; 8 bases map to TRBD1. CDR1 is SGHVS, CDR2 FQNEAQ, per germline. The CDR3 has 15 residues. Trimming removed 6 bases from V and 6 bases from J; junction bases left unmatched: 12. CDR3 amino acids: CASRLKRTGTSEAFF. Written as DNA, the CDR3 is TGTGCCAGCAGACTAAAGAGGACAGGGACTTCTGAAGCTTTCTTT. Combining the CDR3 with reference TRBV7-8 and TRBJ1-1 gives the whole variable domain GAGVSQSPRYKVAKRGQDVALRCDPISGHVSLFWYQQALGQGPEFLTYFQNEAQLDKSGLPSDRFFAERPEGSVSTLKIQRTQQEDSAVYLCASRLKRTGTSEAFFGQGTRLTVV.

The V and J genes are TRBV5-1 and TRBJ2-1; TRBD2 agrees at 11 bases. The J segment lost 0 bases and the V segment lost 3 bases, leaving 5 bases of the junction unmatched. The CDR3 loop spans 17 amino acids. Germline V lookup: CDR1 SGHRS, CDR2 YFSETQ. The CDR3 DNA follows: TGCGCCAGCAGCTGGGGACTAGCGGAGAGCTCCTACAATGAGCAGTTCTTC. Translation gives CASSWGLAESSYNEQFF.

This sequence joins TRBV19 and TRBJ1-2, with D unclear. Germline V lookup: CDR1 LNHDA, CDR2 SQIVND (reference sequence). The V end was cut by 4 bases, the J end by 8 bases, with 14 bases between. This CDR3 contains 13 residues. The CDR3 region is CASSKFKMGGYTF. The DNA for the CDR3 is TGTGCCAGTAGTAAATTTAAAATGGGGGGCTACACCTTC.

The chain has TRBV20-1 and TRBJ2-7; TRBD1 aligns across 10 bases. CDR3 length: 14 amino acids. Losses at the gene ends were 2 bases for V and 5 bases for J; bases not matched to a gene: 6. The V gene's germline CDR1 is DFQATT and CDR2 SNEGSKA (reference sequence). This CDR3 is CSARFRDRGNEQYF. CDR3 sequence (DNA): TGCAGTGCTAGATTCCGGGACAGGGGAAACGAGCAGTACTTC.

V usage is TRBV11-3 and J usage is TRBJ1-6; 8 nucleotides match TRBD1. CDR1 is SGHNT and CDR2 is YENEEA in the germline V gene. This CDR3 is built from 13 residues. V trimming: 3 bases; J trimming: 14 bases; junction bases outside the gene matches: 6. The CDR3 nucleotides read TGTGCCAGCAGCTTTACCTTACAGGGGGCCCTCCACTTT. This sequence encodes CASSFTLQGALHF.

The V and J genes are TRBV27 and TRBJ2-7; no definite D call. CDR1 is MNHEY and CDR2 is SMNVEV in the germline V gene (reference sequence). This CDR3 spans 13 amino acids. Trimming took off 5 bases at V and 4 bases at J, with 12 bases between the two ends. The DNA of the CDR3 is TGTGCCAGCAGTGGGCCGGATAGATACGAGCAGTACTTC. Translating gives CASSGPDRYEQYF.

This clonotype came up a few times. The chain uses TRBV20-1 and TRBJ2-3; 9 bases line up with TRBD1. CDR1 is DFQATT, CDR2 SNEGSKA, per germline (reference sequence). The CDR3 contains 15 residues. The V gene end was trimmed by 3 bases and the J gene end by 2 bases; junction bases not matched to a gene: 6. The CDR3 loop is CSASPRDRDTDTQYF. In nucleotides, the CDR3 is TGCAGTGCTAGTCCCCGGGACAGGGACACAGATACGCAGTATTTT.

The CDR3: CASSVARGALRNIQYF. In nucleotides, the CDR3 is TGTGCCAGCAGCGTTGCTAGGGGGGCGCTCAGAAACATTCAGTACTTC. The rearrangement links TRBV7-9 to TRBJ2-4; perhaps D is TRBD1 or TRBD2 (6 bases each). This CDR3 is 16 amino acids long. Germline CDR1 and CDR2: SEHNR and FQNEAQ (reference sequence). V shed 5 bases and J shed 6 bases, with 20 bases lying between them.

V gene TRBV5-6 combines with J gene TRBJ1-2; TRBD1 matches 9 bases. Germline CDR1 and CDR2: SGHDT and YYEEEE. The CDR3 totals 18 residues. Trimming at V came to 0 bases and at J to 0 bases, leaving 9 bases not matched to a gene. CDR3 nucleotides: TGTGCCAGCAGCTTGGAGTGGGGACAGGGTGCTCCTAACTATGGCTACACCTTC. Protein product: CASSLEWGQGAPNYGYTF.

The rearrangement uses TRBV15 and TRBJ2-7; TRBD2 aligns across 7 bases. The CDR3 is made up of 16 amino acids. The trim removed 0 bases at V and 7 bases at J, leaving 12 bases unmatched. Germline assignment: CDR1 LNHNV and CDR2 YYDKDF (reference sequence). This chain's CDR3 is CATSRDLGGRGGEQYF. The CDR3 nucleotides read TGTGCCACCAGCAGAGATTTAGGCGGGAGAGGCGGAGAGCAGTACTTC.

This clonotype occurred a few times. One junction end does not reproduce the germline sequence, and a read error may be involved. The genes are TRBV6-5 and TRBJ1-6; TRBD1 might be the D (6 bases). Germline values: CDR1 MNHEY, CDR2 SVGAGI. The CDR3 loop spans 13 amino acids. CDR3 loop: CASRYWQGTALHF. In DNA form, the CDR3 reads TGTGCCAGCAGATACTGGCAGGGGACGGCCCTCCACTTT.

In this sample, this clonotype turned up a few times. The V and J genes are TRBV3-1 and TRBJ2-1; D remains unclear. This CDR3 is 12 amino acids long. The V and J ends lost 2 bases and 10 bases respectively, with 9 bases between them. CDR1 is LGHDT and CDR2 is YNNKEL in the germline V gene (reference sequence). CDR3 in DNA: TGTGCCAGCAGCCAAACCTACCTGGAGCAGTTCTTC. Its translation: CASSQTYLEQFF.

There are a few counts of this clonotype. In DNA, the CDR3 is TGCAGTGCAACCCTGGGCGGGAGGGACCCCCATGAGCAGTTCTTC. It specifies CSATLGGRDPHEQFF. The gene calls are TRBV20-1 and TRBJ2-1; 9 bases align to TRBD2. Germline loops: CDR1 DFQATT, CDR2 SNEGSKA (reference sequence). Trimming removed 6 bases from V and 8 bases from J; junction bases left unmatched: 14. This CDR3 has 15 residues.

This clonotype was detected only a few times. The chain links TRBV7-2 to TRBJ2-7; 10 nucleotides agree with TRBD2. Germline V gives CDR1 SGHTA, CDR2 FQGNSA. The CDR3 sequence is 14 residues long. V lost 3 bases, J lost 4 bases, and 3 bases stayed unmatched. CDR3: CASSFGLAAYEQYV. The DNA for the CDR3 is TGTGCCAGCAGCTTCGGACTAGCGGCGTACGAGCAGTACGTC.